These T cell receptor beta chains were read from a single sample in a study of blood T cell repertoires in COVID-19. TCRdb's table, derived via immunoSEQ multiplex PCR, lists solely in-frame clones and lacks some. The table has 190,000 or so clones, approximately 89% seen once. The sample taken for sequencing was peripheral blood. All receptors derive from a woman aged 25-40 years with acute or convalescent COVID-19. CDR3s include the opening cysteine and the closing phenylalanine or tryptophan. The D gene is left open where the match is weak. The size of a clone is reported for some rows only, either as once, few or many, or as a class for expanded clones.

j_call | v_call | clone_size | d_call | cdr3_aa
TRBJ2-7 | TRBV18 | NA | NA | CASSPEWQWSSYEQYF
TRBJ2-5 | TRBV5-1 | NA | TRBD1 | CASSLVQGGETQYF
TRBJ1-5 | TRBV18 | NA | TRBD1 | CASSPDRGGIPGVLQPQHF
TRBJ2-1 | TRBV28 | once | NA | CASSFQNRVAYNEQFF
TRBJ1-6 | TRBV6-5 | NA | NA | CASSLQGGEYSPLHF
TRBJ1-6 | TRBV2 | NA | NA | CASTGVNTTPLHF
TRBJ2-5 | TRBV2 | NA | NA | CAAGSSGGTQYF
TRBJ2-2 | TRBV6-5 | once | NA | CASSYSTGELFF
TRBJ1-1 | TRBV10-1 | NA | TRBD1 | CASSESTGQGAFEAFF
TRBJ1-4 | TRBV2 | NA | NA | CASKGQASGKLFF
TRBJ2-1 | TRBV11-3 | NA | TRBD2 | CASSPGGTSKDEFF
TRBJ2-7 | TRBV6-5 | NA | NA | CASSRTTRGLYEQYF
TRBJ1-1 | TRBV11-2 | NA | NA | CASSLSRTEAFF
TRBJ2-7 | TRBV10-3 | NA | TRBD1 | CAISLPGTGNEQYF
TRBJ1-5 | TRBV6-5 | NA | NA | CARGAFGNQPQHF
TRBJ2-7 | TRBV11-2 | NA | NA | CASRRWGPGIYEQYF
TRBJ2-5 | TRBV5-4 | NA | NA | CASSLGRLGGLETQYF
TRBJ2-1 | TRBV12-3/TRBV12-4 | NA | NA | CASSQRVYNEQFF
TRBJ1-6 | TRBV28 | NA | NA | CASSRAVGKENSPLHF
TRBJ2-1 | TRBV3-1/TRBV3-2 | NA | NA | CASSQAWAAGSYEQFF
TRBJ2-7 | TRBV25-1 | NA | TRBD2 | CATRSGSLYEQYF
TRBJ1-4 | TRBV7-9 | NA | TRBD1 | CASSPSGTVNEKLFF
TRBJ2-5 | TRBV7-8 | NA | TRBD2 | CASSLTASGIQETQYF
TRBJ2-1 | TRBV3-1/TRBV3-2 | NA | NA | CASSQVGRSLDEQFF
TRBJ2-5 | TRBV6-5 | NA | NA | CASSYSFRGEETQYF
TRBJ1-2 | TRBV28 | few | NA | CASSLYPGEAYGYTF
TRBJ1-1 | TRBV5-5 | NA | TRBD1 | CASSLGQGLEAFF
TRBJ2-5 | TRBV6-5 | NA | NA | CASREGSLLETQYF
TRBJ1-5 | TRBV19 | NA | NA | CASSHQKTNQPQHF
TRBJ2-1 | TRBV7-9 | NA | TRBD2 | CASSLSRGPGLAANEQFF
TRBJ1-4 | TRBV9 | NA | TRBD1 | CASSEGGQGNEKLFF
TRBJ2-2 | TRBV5-1 | NA | TRBD2 | CASSLAAGGTGELFF
TRBJ1-1 | TRBV30 | NA | NA | CAWSVLIPPLQAFF
TRBJ1-6 | TRBV2 | few | TRBD1 | CASSQQGQNNSPLHF
TRBJ1-2 | TRBV9 | NA | TRBD1 | CASSVTGQSYGYTF
TRBJ2-1 | TRBV5-1 | NA | NA | CASSLGLNEQFF
TRBJ1-1 | TRBV6-5 | NA | NA | CASIPGARNTEAFF
TRBJ2-2 | TRBV6-5 | once | TRBD1 | CASSYGQGNRELFF
TRBJ2-6 | TRBV4-1 | NA | TRBD1 | CASSQEVDRASSGANVLTF
TRBJ2-2 | TRBV28 | NA | TRBD2 | CASSLALAGAVELFF